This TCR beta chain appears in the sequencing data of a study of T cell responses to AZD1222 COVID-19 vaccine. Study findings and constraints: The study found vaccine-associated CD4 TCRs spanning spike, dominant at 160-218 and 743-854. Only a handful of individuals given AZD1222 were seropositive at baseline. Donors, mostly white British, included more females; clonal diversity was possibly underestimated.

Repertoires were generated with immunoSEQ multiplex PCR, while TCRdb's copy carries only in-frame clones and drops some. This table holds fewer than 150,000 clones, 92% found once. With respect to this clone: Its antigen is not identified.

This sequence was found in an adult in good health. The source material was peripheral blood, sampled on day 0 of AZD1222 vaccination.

The CDR3 loop reads CASSLYLGWGQGVTYEQYF. The CDR3 region has the DNA TGTGCCAGCAGTTTATATTTAGGTTGGGGGCAGGGGGTCACCTACGAGCAGTACTTC. The chain links TRBV28 to TRBJ2-7; 7 positions match TRBD1. The CDR3 runs to 19 residues. Germline V lookup: CDR1 MDHEN, CDR2 SYDVKM. With V trimmed by 1 base and J by 2 bases, 17 bases remained unmatched.